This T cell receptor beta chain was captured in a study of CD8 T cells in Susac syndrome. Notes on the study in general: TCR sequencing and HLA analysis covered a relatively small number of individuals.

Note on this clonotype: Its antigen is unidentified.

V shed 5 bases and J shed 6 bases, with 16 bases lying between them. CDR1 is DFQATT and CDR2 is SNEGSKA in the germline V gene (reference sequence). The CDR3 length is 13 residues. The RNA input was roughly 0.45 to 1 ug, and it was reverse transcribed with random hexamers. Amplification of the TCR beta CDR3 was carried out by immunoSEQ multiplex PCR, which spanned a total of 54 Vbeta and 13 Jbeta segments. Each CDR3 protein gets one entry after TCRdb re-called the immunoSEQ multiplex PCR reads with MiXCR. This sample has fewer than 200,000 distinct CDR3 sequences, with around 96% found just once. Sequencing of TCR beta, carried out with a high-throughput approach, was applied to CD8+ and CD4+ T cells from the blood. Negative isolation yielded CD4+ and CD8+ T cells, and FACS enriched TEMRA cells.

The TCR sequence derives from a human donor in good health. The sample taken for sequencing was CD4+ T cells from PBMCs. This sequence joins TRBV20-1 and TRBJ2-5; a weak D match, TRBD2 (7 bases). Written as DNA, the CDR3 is TGCAGTGCTGGACAGCAGCGGGAAAAGACCCAGTACTTC. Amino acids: CSAGQQREKTQYF.